The clone carrying this TCR beta chain turned up a few times. The data originate from a study of T cells in Graves' hyperthyroidism and ophthalmopathy. Germline V CDR1 and CDR2: LNHDA, SQIVND (reference sequence). The CDR3 spans 15 residues. V was clipped by 6 bases and J by 4 bases, with 18 bases between them. From RNA transcripts, TCR beta CDR3 regions were amplified. The HTBI primer set served for first-round RT-PCR of the TCR CDR3. Each CDR3 protein is one row after TCRdb ran MiXCR on the multiplex PCR reads. Of a few hundred thousand distinct CDR3 sequences listed, 14% were seen once; the top ten hold 15% to 20%.

Sequenced: blood. The source of this sequence is a woman in her 30s with Graves' ophthalmopathy. The chain joins TRBV19 to TRBJ1-2, with a tentative D call TRBD1 (5 bases). The CDR3 region is CASRDIPILSYGYTF. The CDR3, as DNA: TGTGCCAGTAGGGACATCCCGATCTTGAGCTATGGCTACACCTTC.